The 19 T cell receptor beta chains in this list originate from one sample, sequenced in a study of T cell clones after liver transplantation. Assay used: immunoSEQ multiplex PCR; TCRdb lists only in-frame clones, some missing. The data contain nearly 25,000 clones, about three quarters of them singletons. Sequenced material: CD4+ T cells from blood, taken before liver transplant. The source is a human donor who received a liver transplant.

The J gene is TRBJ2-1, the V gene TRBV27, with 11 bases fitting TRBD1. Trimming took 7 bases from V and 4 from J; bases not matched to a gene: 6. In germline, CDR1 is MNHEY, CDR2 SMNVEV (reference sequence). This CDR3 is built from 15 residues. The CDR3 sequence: CASNRDRGYYNEQFF. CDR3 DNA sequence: TGTGCCAGCAACCGGGACAGGGGGTATTACAATGAGCAGTTCTTC.

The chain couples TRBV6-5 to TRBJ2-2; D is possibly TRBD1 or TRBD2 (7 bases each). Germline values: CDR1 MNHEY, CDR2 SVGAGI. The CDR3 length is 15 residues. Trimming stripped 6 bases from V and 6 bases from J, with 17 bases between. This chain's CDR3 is CASRTRGGLAGELFF. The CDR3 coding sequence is TGTGCCAGCAGGACCAGGGGGGGGTTAGCCGGGGAGCTGTTTTTT.

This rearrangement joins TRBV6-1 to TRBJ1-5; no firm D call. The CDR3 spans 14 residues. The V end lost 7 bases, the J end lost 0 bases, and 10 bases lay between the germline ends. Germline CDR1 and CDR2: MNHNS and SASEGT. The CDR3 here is CASKVFDSNQPQHF. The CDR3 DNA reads TGTGCCAGCAAGGTCTTTGATAGCAATCAGCCCCAGCATTTT.

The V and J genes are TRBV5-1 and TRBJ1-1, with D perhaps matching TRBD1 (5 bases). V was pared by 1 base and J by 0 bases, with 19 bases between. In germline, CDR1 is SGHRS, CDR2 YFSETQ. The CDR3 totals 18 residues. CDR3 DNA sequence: TGCGCCAGCAGCTTGCGAGTATCAGGGATTAAGATGAACACTGAAGCTTTCTTT. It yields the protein CASSLRVSGIKMNTEAFF.

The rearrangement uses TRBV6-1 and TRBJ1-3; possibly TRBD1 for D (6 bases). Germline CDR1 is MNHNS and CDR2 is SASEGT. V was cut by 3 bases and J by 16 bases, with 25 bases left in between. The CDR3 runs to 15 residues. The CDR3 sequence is CASSDSGTGTPKNYF. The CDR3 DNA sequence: TGTGCCAGCAGTGACAGCGGAACAGGGACCCCAAAGAATTATTTT.

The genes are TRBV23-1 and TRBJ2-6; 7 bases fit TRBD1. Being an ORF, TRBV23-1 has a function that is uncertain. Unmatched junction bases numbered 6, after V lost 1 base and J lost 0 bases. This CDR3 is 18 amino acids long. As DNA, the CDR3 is TGCGCCAGCAGTCAATGGGACAGTCTATGCTCTGGGGCCAACGTCCTGACTTTC. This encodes CASSQWDSLCSGANVLTF.

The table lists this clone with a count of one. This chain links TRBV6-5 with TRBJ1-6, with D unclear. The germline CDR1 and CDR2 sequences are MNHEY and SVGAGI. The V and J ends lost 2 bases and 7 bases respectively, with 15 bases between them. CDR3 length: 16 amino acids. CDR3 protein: CASSYRFWAVNSPLHF. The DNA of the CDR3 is TGTGCCAGCAGTTACAGGTTCTGGGCGGTAAATTCACCCCTCCACTTT.

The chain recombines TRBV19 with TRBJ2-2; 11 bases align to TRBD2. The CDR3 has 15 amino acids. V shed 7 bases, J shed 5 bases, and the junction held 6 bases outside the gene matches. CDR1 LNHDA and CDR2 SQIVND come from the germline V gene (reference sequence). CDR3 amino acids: CASKLAGGETGELFF. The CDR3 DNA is TGTGCCAGTAAGCTAGCGGGAGGCGAAACCGGGGAGCTGTTTTTT.

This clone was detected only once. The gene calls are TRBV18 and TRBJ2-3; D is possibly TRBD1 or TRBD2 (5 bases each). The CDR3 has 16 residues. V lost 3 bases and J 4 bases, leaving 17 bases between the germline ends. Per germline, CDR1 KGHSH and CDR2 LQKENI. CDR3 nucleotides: TGTGCCAGCTCACCCGCGAGGGGAATGGTCTCAGATACGCAGTATTTT. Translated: CASSPARGMVSDTQYF.

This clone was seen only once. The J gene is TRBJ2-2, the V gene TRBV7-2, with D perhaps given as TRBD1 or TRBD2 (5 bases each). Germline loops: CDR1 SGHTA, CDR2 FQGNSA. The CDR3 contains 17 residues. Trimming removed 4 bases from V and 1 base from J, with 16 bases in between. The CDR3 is CASSSHRDLWNTGELFF. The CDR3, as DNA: TGTGCCAGCAGCTCACACCGGGACCTTTGGAACACCGGGGAGCTGTTTTTT.

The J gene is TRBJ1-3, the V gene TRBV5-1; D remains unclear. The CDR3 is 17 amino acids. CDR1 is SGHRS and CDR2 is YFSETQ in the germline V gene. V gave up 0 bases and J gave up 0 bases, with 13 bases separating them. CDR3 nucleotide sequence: TGCGCCAGCAGCTTGGAAGGGCTAGGGCTCTCTGGAAACACCATATATTTT. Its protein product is CASSLEGLGLSGNTIYF.

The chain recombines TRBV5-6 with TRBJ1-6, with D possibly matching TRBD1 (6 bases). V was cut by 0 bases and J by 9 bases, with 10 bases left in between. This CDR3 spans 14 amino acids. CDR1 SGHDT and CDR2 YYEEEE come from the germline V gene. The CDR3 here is CASSLAQGGSPLHF. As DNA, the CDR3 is TGTGCCAGCAGCTTGGCACAGGGAGGTTCACCCCTCCACTTT.

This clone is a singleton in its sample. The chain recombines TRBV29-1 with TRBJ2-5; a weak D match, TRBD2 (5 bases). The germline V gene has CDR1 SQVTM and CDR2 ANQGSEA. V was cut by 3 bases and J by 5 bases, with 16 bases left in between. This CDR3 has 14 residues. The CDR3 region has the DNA TGCAGCGTTGATCTGGGGAGTATTGGGGAGACCCAGTACTTC. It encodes CSVDLGSIGETQYF.

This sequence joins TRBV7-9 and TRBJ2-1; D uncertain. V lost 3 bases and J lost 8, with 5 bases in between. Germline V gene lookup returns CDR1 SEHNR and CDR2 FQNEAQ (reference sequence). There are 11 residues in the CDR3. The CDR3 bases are TGTGCCAGCAGCTTCCGCGATGAGCAGTTCTTC. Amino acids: CASSFRDEQFF. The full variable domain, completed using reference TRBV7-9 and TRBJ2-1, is DTGVSQNPRHKITKRGQNVTFRCDPISEHNRLYWYRQTLGQGPEFLTYFQNEAQLEKSRLLSDRFSAERPKGSFSTLEIQRTEQGDSAMYLCASSFRDEQFFGPGTRLTVL.

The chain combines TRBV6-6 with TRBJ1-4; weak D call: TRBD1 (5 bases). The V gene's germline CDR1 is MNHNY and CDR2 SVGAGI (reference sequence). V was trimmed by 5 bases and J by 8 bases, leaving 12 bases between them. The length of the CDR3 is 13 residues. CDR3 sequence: CASSDAGSEKLFF. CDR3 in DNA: TGTGCCAGCAGTGACGCAGGGAGCGAAAAACTGTTTTTT.

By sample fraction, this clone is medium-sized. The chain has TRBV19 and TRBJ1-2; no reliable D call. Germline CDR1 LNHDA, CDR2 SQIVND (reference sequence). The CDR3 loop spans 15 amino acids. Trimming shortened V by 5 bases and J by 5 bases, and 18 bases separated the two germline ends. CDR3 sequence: CASSRPGEGGYGYTF. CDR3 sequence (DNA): TGTGCCAGTAGTCGTCCAGGCGAAGGCGGGTATGGCTACACCTTC.

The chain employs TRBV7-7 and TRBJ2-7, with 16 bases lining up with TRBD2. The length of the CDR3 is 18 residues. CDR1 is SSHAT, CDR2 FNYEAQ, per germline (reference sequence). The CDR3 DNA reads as TGTGCTAGCAGCGGCGGGACTAGCGGGAGGGACAGCTCCTACGAGCAGTACGTC. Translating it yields CASSGGTSGRDSSYEQYV.

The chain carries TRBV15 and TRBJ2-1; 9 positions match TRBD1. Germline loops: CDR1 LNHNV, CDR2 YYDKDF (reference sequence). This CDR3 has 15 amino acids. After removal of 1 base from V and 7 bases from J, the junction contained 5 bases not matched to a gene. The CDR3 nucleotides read TGTGCCACCAGCAGAGTGGGGACAGGGTTGAATGAGCAGTTCTTC. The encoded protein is CATSRVGTGLNEQFF.

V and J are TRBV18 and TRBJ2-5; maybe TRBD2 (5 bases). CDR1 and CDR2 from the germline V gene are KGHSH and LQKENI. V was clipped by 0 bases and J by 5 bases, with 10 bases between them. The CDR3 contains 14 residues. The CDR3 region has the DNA TGTGCCAGCTCACCACCGGCGCGGGCGGAGACCCAGTACTTC. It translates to CASSPPARAETQYF.